This T cell receptor (beta chain) originates from a study of blood T cell repertoires in COVID-19. Profiled with immunoSEQ multiplex PCR; TCRdb holds only in-frame clones, not every one. The repertoire has about 170,000 clones, roughly 86% of them found once; the top ten carry approximately 6.5%. Deletions cut 3 bases from V and 0 bases from J, with 9 bases between. This CDR3 has 14 residues. CDR1 is SGDLS and CDR2 is YYNGEE in the germline V gene. The receptor was derived from a woman older than 75 in a cohort sampled during active or convalescent COVID-19. Material for sequencing was peripheral blood. This sequence joins TRBV9 and TRBJ2-5; TRBD2 might be the D (7 bases). The CDR3 bases are TGTGCCAGCAGCGCCGGGGGGCACCAAGAGACCCAGTACTTC. Protein: CASSAGGHQETQYF.